This T cell receptor (beta chain) was retrieved from a study of blood T cell repertoires in COVID-19. Background on the study: Acute and convalescent COVID-19 samples came from the United States, Italy and Spain. Sample material is recorded as cDNA or gDNA derived from T cells, B-cell-depleted T cells, or PBMCs.

Original analysis: Estimated nucleated cell counts came from reference gene primer amplification. Sequencing used immunoSEQ multiplex PCR; TCRdb keeps in-frame clones, though not all of them. V, J and clone size are taken as reported in that table, and D and trimming were inferred from the DNA itself. The profile shows 100,000 to 110,000 clones, approximately 90% of them singletons. The V gene's germline CDR1 is LNHDA and CDR2 SQIVND (reference sequence). This CDR3 is built from 16 residues. Trimming took 7 bases from V and 5 from J; bases not matched to a gene: 11. The sample comprised peripheral blood. The chain is built from TRBV19 and TRBJ2-2, with 9 bases lining up with TRBD1. The origin of this receptor is a middle-aged man with active COVID-19. For the CDR3, the DNA is TGTGCCAGTAAATTGCGGCCGACAGGGGGTACCGGGGAGCTGTTTTTT. The encoded protein is CASKLRPTGGTGELFF.